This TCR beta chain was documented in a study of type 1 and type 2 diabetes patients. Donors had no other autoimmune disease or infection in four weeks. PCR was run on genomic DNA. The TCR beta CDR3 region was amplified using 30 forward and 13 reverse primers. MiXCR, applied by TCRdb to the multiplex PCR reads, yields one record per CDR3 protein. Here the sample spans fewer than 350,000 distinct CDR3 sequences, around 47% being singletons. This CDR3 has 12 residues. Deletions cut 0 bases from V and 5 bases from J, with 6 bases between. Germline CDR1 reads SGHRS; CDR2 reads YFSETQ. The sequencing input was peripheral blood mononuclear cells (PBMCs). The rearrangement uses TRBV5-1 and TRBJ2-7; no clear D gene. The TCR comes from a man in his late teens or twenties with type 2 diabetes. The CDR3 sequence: CASSLGHNEQYF. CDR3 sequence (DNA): TGCGCCAGCAGCTTGGGGCACAACGAGCAGTACTTC.